The present T cell receptor (beta chain) was sequenced within a study of OX40 agonist ivuxolimab in advanced cancers. Overall study: The patients received ivuxolimab by intravenous route every 2 weeks at 0.01 to 10 mg/kg. Study results and limitations: Expanded clones tended on average to be more numerous among CD8+ T cells than CD4+.

This clone has a single count. Its antigen is as yet unknown. TCRdb's table, derived via immunoSEQ multiplex PCR, lists solely in-frame clones and lacks some. The sample lists fewer than 90,000 clones; 80% to 90% were seen once. Germline CDR1 and CDR2: MDHEN and SYDVKM. This CDR3 has 13 amino acids. Samples were taken at baseline and on day 1 of cycles 4 and 7. The TCR sequence derives from an adult with an advanced solid tumor such as melanoma, head and neck, liver or kidney cancer. The chain has TRBV28 and TRBJ2-1; TRBD1 aligns across 7 bases. The source was CD4+ or CD8+ T cells sorted from blood, collected in a trial of the OX40 agonist ivuxolimab. CDR3 sequence reads: CGPTGSSYNEQFF. CDR3 nucleotides: TGTGGACCGACAGGGTCCTCCTACAATGAGCAGTTCTTC.